These 28 T cell receptor beta chains came from one sample sequenced in a study of blood T cell repertoires in COVID-19 (dated by TCRdb to between 2020 and 2021). Receptors were amplified or captured by the immunoSEQ multiplex PCR assay. TCRdb's version of the immuneACCESS table is confined to in-frame rearrangements and falls short of the full clone set. An unresolved V gene accounts for under half of the shortfall where checked; the remainder is of unknown origin. The sample profile shows 100,000 to 150,000 clones; approximately 89% of them were found once. The ten largest account for about 9.3% of the sample. The sample taken for sequencing was peripheral blood. The origin of the receptors is a man aged 45-65 years with acute or convalescent COVID-19.

The chain links TRBV7-9 to TRBJ1-1; D is unresolved. The V end was cut by 5 bases, the J end by 2 bases, with 3 bases between. From germline, CDR1 is SEHNR and CDR2 FQNEAQ (reference sequence). The CDR3 extends over 11 amino acids. CDR3 in DNA: TGTGCCAGCAGCCTTAACACTGAAGCTTTCTTT. Encoded protein: CASSLNTEAFF. Full variable domain (remainder filled in from reference TRBV7-9 and TRBJ1-1): DTGVSQNPRHKITKRGQNVTFRCDPISEHNRLYWYRQTLGQGPEFLTYFQNEAQLEKSRLLSDRFSAERPKGSFSTLEIQRTEQGDSAMYLCASSLNTEAFFGQGTRLTVV.

The J gene is TRBJ1-2, the V gene TRBV7-2; 7 bases match TRBD1. The CDR3 loop spans 14 amino acids. V shed 5 bases and J 5 bases; nucleotides not matched to a gene: 8. Germline CDR1 reads SGHTA; CDR2 reads FQGNSA. The DNA for the CDR3 is TGTGCCAGCAGCATGGACAGGAGTGTTTATGGCTACACCTTC. The encoded protein is CASSMDRSVYGYTF.

This clone was found a few times. This chain joins TRBV5-1 and TRBJ2-7; 8 bases match TRBD1. V lost 0 bases and J lost 3; bases outside the gene matches: 5. Germline V gene sequence: CDR1 SGHRS, CDR2 YFSETQ. The CDR3 runs 15 residues. Written as DNA, the CDR3 is TGCGCCAGCAGCTTGGTGCCAGGGGGCGTCTACGAGCAGTACTTC. It yields the protein CASSLVPGGVYEQYF.

The gene calls are TRBV3-1 (or the pseudogene TRBV3-2) and TRBJ1-2; D is unresolved. CDR1 and CDR2 from the germline V gene are LGHDT and YNNKEL (reference sequence). Trimming took off 1 base at V and 4 bases at J, with 4 bases between the two ends. This CDR3 is built from 12 residues. The CDR3 region has the DNA TGTGCCAGCAGCCAAGGAGTCTATGGCTACACCTTC. As protein: CASSQGVYGYTF.

The rearrangement links TRBV7-5 to TRBJ2-2; no DNA check was done on the table's D call, TRBD2. TRBV7-5 is flagged as a pseudogene. The CDR3 spans 17 residues. CDR3 sequence (DNA): TGTGCCAGAAGCTGGTATAGCGGGAGGCTGAACACCGGGGAGCTGTTTTTT. This gives the protein CARSWYSGRLNTGELFF.

The chain links TRBV19 to TRBJ2-7; tentatively, D is TRBD1 (6 bases). Trimming shortened V by 5 bases and J by 2 bases, and 13 bases separated the two germline ends. CDR1 LNHDA and CDR2 SQIVND come from the germline V gene (reference sequence). This CDR3 is 14 amino acids long. The CDR3 DNA sequence: TGTGCCAGTAGTCCATCGGACAGCACCTACGAGCAGTACTTC. Translating it yields CASSPSDSTYEQYF. Together with reference TRBV19 and TRBJ2-7, the CDR3 gives the full variable domain: DGGITQSPKYLFRKEGQNVTLSCEQNLNHDAMYWYRQDPGQGLRLIYYSQIVNDFQKGDIAEGYSVSREKKESFPLTVTSAQKNPTAFYLCASSPSDSTYEQYFGPGTRLTVT.

V usage is TRBV12-3 or TRBV12-4 and J usage is TRBJ2-7, with no clear D. The CDR3 consists of 13 residues. The V gene lost 4 bases and the J gene lost 3 bases, with 10 bases spanning the gap. The CDR3 protein is CASSSPLLYEQYF. CDR3 DNA sequence: TGTGCCAGCAGTTCCCCCCTTCTCTACGAGCAGTACTTC.

The chain links TRBV7-2 to TRBJ2-2; D unclear. V gave up 4 bases and J gave up 5 bases, with 8 bases separating them. Germline loops: CDR1 SGHTA, CDR2 FQGNSA. The CDR3 is 13 residues long. The CDR3, as DNA: TGTGCCAGCAGCTCCACCGAGACCGGGGAGCTGTTTTTT. This encodes CASSSTETGELFF.

The chain is built from TRBV19 and TRBJ1-1; a possible D gene is TRBD1 (5 bases). Germline V lookup: CDR1 LNHDA, CDR2 SQIVND (reference sequence). This CDR3 region has 18 residues. Trimming shortened V by 5 bases and J by 0 bases, and 22 bases separated the two germline ends. The CDR3 loop is CASSSSRTELGVNTEAFF. The CDR3, as DNA: TGTGCCAGTAGTTCAAGCAGGACGGAGTTAGGGGTGAACACTGAAGCTTTCTTT. Combining the CDR3 with reference TRBV19 and TRBJ1-1 gives the whole variable domain DGGITQSPKYLFRKEGQNVTLSCEQNLNHDAMYWYRQDPGQGLRLIYYSQIVNDFQKGDIAEGYSVSREKKESFPLTVTSAQKNPTAFYLCASSSSRTELGVNTEAFFGQGTRLTVV.

V gene TRBV6-5 combines with J gene TRBJ1-1; 7 nucleotides agree with TRBD1. There are 13 residues in the CDR3. The trim removed 10 bases at V and 11 bases at J, leaving 16 bases unmatched. CDR1 is MNHEY, CDR2 SVGAGI, per germline. The DNA of the CDR3 is TGTGCCATCCAAAATGAACTCGGACAGGACGCTTTCTTT. Translation: CAIQNELGQDAFF.

The genes are TRBV6-5 and TRBJ2-4, with 8 nucleotides matching TRBD1. The length of the CDR3 is 15 residues. V was clipped by 3 bases and J by 5 bases; unmatched bases: 6. Germline V lookup: CDR1 MNHEY, CDR2 SVGAGI. CDR3: CASSYAATGENIQYF. CDR3 in DNA: TGTGCCAGCAGTTATGCCGCGACAGGGGAAAACATTCAGTACTTC.

This clone was counted only a few times. The rearrangement links TRBV7-9 to TRBJ1-6; no clear D gene. This CDR3 region has 13 residues. V lost 5 bases, J lost 7 bases, and 9 bases lay in between. CDR1 SEHNR and CDR2 FQNEAQ come from the germline V gene (reference sequence). The CDR3 DNA is TGTGCCAGCAGCAACGACGGGAATTCACCCCTCCACTTT. Its translation is CASSNDGNSPLHF.

This chain connects TRBV5-1 to TRBJ2-1, with 7 bases identical to TRBD2. The CDR3 is made up of 14 amino acids. After removal of 6 bases from V and 0 bases from J, the junction contained 3 bases not matched to a gene. Looked up from germline, CDR1 is SGHRS and CDR2 is YFSETQ. CDR3 DNA: TGCGCCAGCAACTCGGGGGGCTCCTACAATGAGCAGTTCTTC. It yields the protein CASNSGGSYNEQFF.

This clone was picked up a small number of times. The CDR3 DNA reads as TGCAGCGTTGACCCTCAGGTCTTCCCTGGAAACAATGAGCAGTTCTTC. Its protein is CSVDPQVFPGNNEQFF. The chain carries TRBV29-1 and TRBJ2-1; D unresolved. Germline CDR1 reads SQVTM; CDR2 reads ANQGSEA. The length of the CDR3 is 16 residues. Trimming took off 3 bases at V and 5 bases at J, with 20 bases between the two ends.

The count of this clone is one. The chain links TRBV29-1 to TRBJ1-2, with D hard to call. This CDR3 has 13 residues. The V gene lost 2 bases and the J gene lost 0 bases, with 7 bases spanning the gap. Germline-derived CDR1 and CDR2 are SQVTM and ANQGSEA. The CDR3 DNA reads TGCAGCGTTGAACAAACAGCTAACTATGGCTACACCTTC. Translation gives CSVEQTANYGYTF.

The V call is TRBV6-5, the J call TRBJ2-1; TRBD2 is a possible D gene (6 bases). With 6 bases removed from V and 2 bases from J, the gap between germline ends came to 11 bases. CDR3 size: 14 residues. The germline V gene encodes CDR1 MNHEY and CDR2 SVGAGI. DNA for the CDR3: TGTGCCAGCAGATCGACGGGGGCCTACAATGAGCAGTTCTTC. Amino acids: CASRSTGAYNEQFF.

The DNA of the CDR3 is TGTGCCATCAGTGGTCCTTCCTTGGGGTCCCCCGGGGCTAACTATGGCTACACCTTC. Its translation is CAISGPSLGSPGANYGYTF. This chain connects TRBV10-3 to TRBJ1-2, with D unresolved. The germline V gene encodes CDR1 ENHRY and CDR2 SYGVKD. Trimming cost V 4 bases and J 0 bases, with 24 bases left between them. The length of the CDR3 is 19 residues.

This chain connects TRBV4-1 to TRBJ2-3; 9 bases match TRBD2. Trimming cost V 4 bases and J 4 bases; bases outside gene matches: 3. The CDR3 contains 14 residues. CDR1 is MGHRA, CDR2 YSYEKL, per germline. The CDR3 DNA sequence: TGCGCCAGCAGCCTTCTAGCGGGGCCAGATACGCAGTATTTT. Translated, it gives CASSLLAGPDTQYF.

This sequence joins TRBV5-6 and TRBJ2-5; 11 bases map to TRBD2. CDR3 size: 17 residues. From germline, CDR1 is SGHDT and CDR2 YYEEEE. V gave up 4 bases and J gave up 1 base; unmatched junction bases: 9. DNA for the CDR3: TGTGCCAGCAGCGGATTACTAGCGGGAGTTTCCCAAGAGACCCAGTACTTC. It encodes CASSGLLAGVSQETQYF.

The CDR3, as DNA: TGTGCCAGCAGCAGAGTAGGGGGACGGATGAACACTGAAGCTTTCTTT. Residues: CASSRVGGRMNTEAFF. The genes are TRBV2 and TRBJ1-1; possibly TRBD1 for D (6 bases). V was trimmed by 6 bases and J by 0 bases, leaving 17 bases between them. Germline loops: CDR1 SNHLY, CDR2 FYNNEI. This CDR3 is built from 16 residues.

V usage is TRBV18 and J usage is TRBJ2-7, with 8 bases that match TRBD1. The CDR3 covers 15 residues. V dropped 2 bases and J dropped 2; count of bases not matched to a gene: 5. Germline-derived CDR1 and CDR2 are KGHSH and LQKENI. The CDR3 coding sequence is TGTGCCAGCTCACCAGGGGGACAGGACGCCTACGAGCAGTACTTC. Translation gives CASSPGGQDAYEQYF.

This clone was found once. Other DNA sequences in the sample encode the same CDR3. The chain uses TRBV19 and TRBJ1-1; maybe TRBD1 (5 bases). The CDR3 contains 13 residues. The V and J ends lost 5 bases and 1 base respectively, with 8 bases between them. Germline lookup yields CDR1 LNHDA and CDR2 SQIVND (reference sequence). This chain's CDR3 is CASSFDRNTEAFF. CDR3 coding DNA: TGTGCCAGTAGTTTCGACAGGAACACTGAAGCTTTCTTT.

The chain uses TRBV15 and TRBJ2-7; no clear D. The V end lost 1 base, the J end lost 3 bases, and 7 bases lay between the germline ends. The CDR3 has 13 amino acids. The germline V gene has CDR1 LNHNV and CDR2 YYDKDF (reference sequence). In nucleotides, the CDR3 is TGTGCCACCAGCAGAGGACAAAACTACGAGCAGTACTTC. It yields the protein CATSRGQNYEQYF.

The rearrangement joins TRBV2 to TRBJ2-1; 9 bases line up with TRBD2. There are 17 residues in the CDR3. From germline, CDR1 is SNHLY and CDR2 FYNNEI. The J segment lost 8 bases and the V segment lost 2 bases, leaving 13 bases of the junction unmatched. The chain's CDR3 is CASSEMGAPSGIYEQFF. CDR3 sequence (DNA): TGTGCCAGCAGTGAAATGGGAGCCCCTAGCGGGATCTATGAGCAGTTCTTC.

The chain carries TRBV28 and TRBJ1-6; TRBD1 matches 10 bases. This CDR3 region has 18 residues. The germline V gene has CDR1 MDHEN and CDR2 SYDVKM. Unmatched junction bases numbered 14, after V lost 5 bases and J lost 7 bases. CDR3 amino acids: CASSPVQAPGQGNSPLHF. The CDR3 DNA reads as TGTGCCAGCAGTCCCGTTCAAGCCCCGGGACAGGGGAATTCACCCCTCCACTTT. Filled out from reference TRBV28 and TRBJ1-6, the complete variable domain reads DVKVTQSSRYLVKRTGEKVFLECVQDMDHENMFWYRQDPGLGLRLIYFSYDVKMKEKGDIPEGYSVSREKKERFSLILESASTNQTSMYLCASSPVQAPGQGNSPLHFGNGTRLTVT.

The chain couples TRBV18 to TRBJ1-5; D remains ambiguous. Germline CDR1 is KGHSH and CDR2 is LQKENI. The CDR3 has 15 amino acids. V lost 3 bases and J lost 5, with 14 bases in between. The CDR3 nucleotides read TGTGCCAGCTCACCCGGGCGGGGAGCGGATCAGCCCCAGCATTTT. It codes for CASSPGRGADQPQHF.

The chain combines TRBV19 with TRBJ1-5; a weak D match, TRBD1 (6 bases). The CDR3 is made up of 14 amino acids. V lost 2 bases and J lost 4, with 9 bases in between. Germline-derived CDR1 and CDR2 are LNHDA and SQIVND (reference sequence). The DNA of the CDR3 is TGTGCCAGTAGTATAATCAGGGGTAATCAGCCCCAGCATTTT. Amino acid sequence: CASSIIRGNQPQHF.

Concerning this clone itself: The same CDR3 also results from other DNA sequences found in this sample. This rearrangement joins TRBV4-1 to TRBJ1-5, with D perhaps TRBD1 (5 bases). V was pared by 0 bases and J by 7 bases, with 13 bases between. Germline loops: CDR1 MGHRA, CDR2 YSYEKL. The CDR3 is made up of 15 amino acids. The CDR3 region has the DNA TGCGCCAGCAGCCAAGATCCCCGGGGGAGCCAGCCCCAGCATTTT. Encoded protein: CASSQDPRGSQPQHF.